This TCR beta chain stems from a study of blood T cell repertoires in COVID-19. Overall study: Acute-phase and convalescent COVID-19 samples originated in the United States, Italy and Spain.

Enrolled during active infection, Seattle patients were then followed longitudinally. The assay was immunoSEQ multiplex PCR, and TCRdb's table has in-frame clones only and misses some. The sample records 100,000 to 150,000 clones, 90% to 95% being singletons. This CDR3 contains 14 residues. CDR1 is SGDLS and CDR2 is YYNGEE in the germline V gene. Trimming took 3 bases from V and 3 from J, leaving 11 bases between them. The specimen was peripheral blood. J is TRBJ2-3 and V is TRBV9; the D gene is possibly TRBD2 (6 bases). The clonotype originates from a man aged 50 to 60 with COVID-19, enrolled during active disease. The CDR3 bases are TGTGCCAGCAGCGATGAGGGAGGTACAGATACGCAGTATTTT. It encodes CASSDEGGTDTQYF.